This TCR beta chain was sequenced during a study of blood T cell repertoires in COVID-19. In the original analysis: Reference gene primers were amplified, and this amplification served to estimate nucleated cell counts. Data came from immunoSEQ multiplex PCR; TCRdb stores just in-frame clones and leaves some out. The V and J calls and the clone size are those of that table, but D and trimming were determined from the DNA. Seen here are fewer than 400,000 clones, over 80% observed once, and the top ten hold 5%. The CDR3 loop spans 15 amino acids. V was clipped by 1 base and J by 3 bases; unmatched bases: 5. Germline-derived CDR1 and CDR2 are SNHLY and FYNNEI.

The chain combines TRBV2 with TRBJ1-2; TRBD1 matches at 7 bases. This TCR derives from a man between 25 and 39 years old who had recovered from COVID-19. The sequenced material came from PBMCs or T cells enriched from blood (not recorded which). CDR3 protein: CASSEEQGRYYGYTF. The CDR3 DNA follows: TGTGCCAGCAGTGAAGAACAGGGGCGATACTATGGCTACACCTTC.